The clone carrying this T cell receptor beta chain was recorded once. The method was immunoSEQ multiplex PCR; TCRdb's version includes in-frame clones alone and lacks a portion of them. The sample has more than 85,000 clones, around 90% seen once. Germline lookup yields CDR1 LNHDA and CDR2 SQIVND (reference sequence). The CDR3 runs to 17 residues. Trimming at V came to 2 bases and at J to 5 bases, leaving 8 bases not matched to a gene. This entry is derived from a study of T cell responses to AZD1222 COVID-19 vaccine. The source is an adult in good health. This specimen consisted of peripheral blood, obtained on day 0 of AZD1222 vaccination. The chain has TRBV19 and TRBJ2-5; 13 bases are a match to TRBD2. CDR3 sequence (DNA): TGTGCCAGTAGTATAACTAGCGGGAGGGCCTTCCGTGAGACCCAGTACTTC. Its translation is CASSITSGRAFRETQYF.